The 10 T cell receptor beta chains below all came from one sample that was sequenced in a study of identical twins. TCRdb itself ran the 5' RACE reads through MiXCR, one entry per CDR3 protein. Of over 550,000 distinct CDR3 sequences listed, 7.1% are singletons. These data were also filed under a second study, of yellow fever vaccine responses in identical twins.

Sample: PBMCs. The receptors shown here come from a woman in her late teens or twenties in good health.

This clonotype showed up many times. The chain links TRBV18 to TRBJ1-1; unclear D gene. In germline, CDR1 is KGHSH, CDR2 LQKENI. V was clipped by 3 bases and J by 1 base, with 6 bases between them. This CDR3 contains 13 residues. CDR3 DNA: TGTGCCAGCTCACCTAGCCAGAACACTGAAGCTTTCTTT. Its protein is CASSPSQNTEAFF. The whole variable domain, filled in from reference TRBV18 and TRBJ1-1, reads NAGVMQNPRHLVRRRGQEARLRCSPMKGHSHVYWYRQLPEEGLKFMVYLQKENIIDESGMPKERFSAEFPKEGPSILRIQQVVRGDSAAYFCASSPSQNTEAFFGQGTRLTVV.

The rearrangement uses TRBV10-1 and TRBJ1-6, with TRBD1 as a possible D gene (5 bases). Trimming shortened V by 5 bases and J by 7 bases, and 12 bases separated the two germline ends. Germline V gene data show CDR1 as WNHNN and CDR2 as SYGVQD (reference sequence). The CDR3 is made up of 14 amino acids. The CDR3 DNA reads TGCGCCAGCAGTTTTTCCAAGGGGAATTCACCCCTCCACTTT. Its translation is CASSFSKGNSPLHF.

The CDR3 reads CASSPGNRNYEQYV. Written as DNA, the CDR3 is TGTGCCAGCAGCCCGGGCAATCGAAATTACGAGCAGTACGTC. The gene calls are TRBV7-8 and TRBJ2-7; D gene uncertain. Trimming cost V 5 bases and J 4 bases, with 15 bases left between them. The CDR3 is made up of 14 amino acids. The V gene's germline CDR1 is SGHVS and CDR2 FQNEAQ.

There are many counts of this clonotype. The chain is built from TRBV2 and TRBJ2-2; 10 bases fit TRBD2. Trimming removed 3 bases from V and 1 base from J; junction bases left unmatched: 8. The germline V gene encodes CDR1 SNHLY and CDR2 FYNNEI. The CDR3 extends over 18 amino acids. The CDR3 DNA reads TGTGCCAGCAGTGAGGGGCTAGCGGGGGCTAAGAACACCGGGGAGCTGTTTTTT. Translated, it gives CASSEGLAGAKNTGELFF. The variable domain in full, with the rest retrieved from reference TRBV2 and TRBJ2-2, is EPEVTQTPSHQVTQMGQEVILRCVPISNHLYFYWYRQILGQKVEFLVSFYNNEISEKSEIFDDQFSVERPDGSNFTLKIRSTKLEDSAMYFCASSEGLAGAKNTGELFFGEGSRLTVL.

This clonotype was seen a few times. The chain is built from TRBV5-1 and TRBJ2-1; 9 nucleotides align to TRBD1. V was clipped by 6 bases and J by 0 bases; unmatched bases: 10. Germline V gene data show CDR1 as SGHRS and CDR2 as YFSETQ. The CDR3 covers 17 residues. For the CDR3, the DNA is TGCGCCAGCATCCCTGGACAGGGGTTATACTCCTACAATGAGCAGTTCTTC. This sequence encodes CASIPGQGLYSYNEQFF.

Ten or more counts support this clonotype. The chain is built from TRBV10-3 and TRBJ2-7; D gene unclear. Germline V gene sequence: CDR1 ENHRY, CDR2 SYGVKD. The CDR3 totals 15 residues. The V and J ends lost 0 bases and 4 bases respectively, with 13 bases between them. For the CDR3, the DNA is TGTGCCATCAGTGAGTCTCGGCAGATGGGTTACGAGCAGTACTTC. Encoded protein: CAISESRQMGYEQYF.

CDR3 sequence (DNA): TGCAGTGCTAGTGAGTCTAGCGGACAAGAGACCCAGTACTTC. Its protein product is CSASESSGQETQYF. The chain joins TRBV20-1 to TRBJ2-5, with 7 bases aligning to TRBD2. The CDR3 sequence is 14 residues long. Trimming took 3 bases from V and 2 from J; bases not matched to a gene: 6. In germline, CDR1 is DFQATT, CDR2 SNEGSKA (reference sequence).

This chain joins TRBV11-2 and TRBJ2-2; D is possibly TRBD1 (6 bases). Germline V gene data show CDR1 as SGHAT and CDR2 as FQNNGV. V lost 7 bases, J lost 0 bases, and 12 bases lay in between. CDR3 length equals 15 residues. The DNA of the CDR3 is TGTGCCAGCACGAGGGGGACGCCGAACACCGGGGAGCTGTTTTTT. Protein product: CASTRGTPNTGELFF.

The gene calls are TRBV29-1 and TRBJ1-1; the D is unclear. The germline V gene has CDR1 SQVTM and CDR2 ANQGSEA. The CDR3 consists of 12 residues. The V end lost 4 bases, the J end lost 4 bases, and 10 bases lay between the germline ends. CDR3 region: CSVVGVFTEAFF. The CDR3 DNA sequence: TGCAGCGTTGTCGGGGTCTTCACTGAAGCTTTCTTT.

This chain connects TRBV29-1 to TRBJ2-7, with 10 bases lining up with TRBD2. V lost 3 bases to trimming and J lost 4 bases; unmatched junction nucleotides: 3. The CDR3 has 13 amino acids. Germline CDR1 and CDR2: SQVTM and ANQGSEA. The CDR3 here is CSVEQTSGYEQYF. CDR3 coding DNA: TGCAGCGTTGAGCAGACTAGCGGGTACGAGCAGTACTTC.